The 26 T cell receptor beta chains given below trace back to one sample, sequenced in a study of regulatory T cells in long-lasting Graves disease. Specified time point: newly diagnosed GD, antithyroid drugs for less than 3 months. PBMC RNA was the source of the TCR library. Building the TCR beta libraries relied on iRepertoire HTBI primers, and CDR3 regions underwent Arm-PCR. One entry per CDR3 protein, called by TCRdb with MiXCR from the multiplex PCR reads. The sample includes roughly 500,000 distinct CDR3 sequences, 13% of them seen just once. These sequences were also reported in another study, on T cells in Graves' hyperthyroidism and ophthalmopathy.

Sequenced material: peripheral blood mononuclear cells (PBMCs), taken at new diagnosis, from a patient treated with antithyroid drugs. The receptors derive from a man aged 30-40 years with Graves disease.

This clonotype was recorded at least ten times. The gene calls are TRBV5-1 and TRBJ2-7; D might be TRBD2 (6 bases). From germline, CDR1 is SGHRS and CDR2 YFSETQ. The CDR3 extends over 14 amino acids. V was shortened by 2 bases and J by 2 bases, with 11 bases between the two germline ends. CDR3 loop: CASSFLTGAYEQYF. CDR3 in DNA: TGCGCCAGCAGCTTCTTAACGGGAGCCTACGAGCAGTACTTC.

This clonotype was observed many times. This sequence joins TRBV7-2 and TRBJ2-1; possibly TRBD1 for D (7 bases). Trimming took 5 bases from V and 9 from J, leaving 14 bases between them. Germline lookup yields CDR1 SGHTA and CDR2 FQGNSA. This CDR3 spans 13 amino acids. CDR3 loop: CASSATGRSEQFF. The CDR3 region has the DNA TGTGCCAGCAGCGCGACAGGGAGGAGTGAGCAGTTCTTC. Using reference TRBV7-2 and TRBJ2-1 for the parts outside the CDR3, the full variable domain is GAGVSQSPSNKVTEKGKDVELRCDPISGHTALYWYRQSLGQGLEFLIYFQGNSAPDKSGLPSDRFSAERTGGSVSTLTIQRTQQEDSAVYLCASSATGRSEQFFGPGTRLTVL.

The chain couples TRBV4-1 to TRBJ2-7; D unresolved. V lost 2 bases and J 2 bases, leaving 10 bases between the germline ends. The germline V gene encodes CDR1 MGHRA and CDR2 YSYEKL. The CDR3 runs 14 residues. The CDR3 here is CASSQLDGTYEQYF. The DNA for the CDR3 is TGCGCCAGCAGCCAATTGGACGGCACCTACGAGCAGTACTTC.

This clonotype was observed a few times. This rearrangement joins TRBV5-1 to TRBJ1-4, with 7 bases lining up with TRBD1. Unmatched junction bases numbered 6, after V lost 4 bases and J lost 0 bases. The CDR3 is 16 amino acids. Germline CDR1 and CDR2: SGHRS and YFSETQ. CDR3 loop: CASSEGAIATNEKLFF. The CDR3 nucleotides are TGCGCCAGCAGCGAGGGGGCCATTGCAACTAATGAAAAACTGTTTTTT.

This clonotype was seen a few times. The genes are TRBV3-1 and TRBJ1-2; D gene ambiguous. V was pared by 3 bases and J by 8 bases, with 19 bases between. CDR3 length equals 15 residues. The germline gives CDR1 LGHDT, CDR2 YNNKEL (reference sequence). The CDR3 nucleotides read TGTGCCAGCAGCCAGCCGCTCGCGCCCTTAAAAGGCTACACCTTC. This gives the protein CASSQPLAPLKGYTF.

The V gene is TRBV12-5, the J gene TRBJ2-5; D not certain. Trimming removed 4 bases at V and 5 bases at J, with 11 bases between. Germline loops: CDR1 LGHNT, CDR2 FRNRAP. The CDR3 totals 13 residues. The CDR3 DNA follows: TGTGCTAGTGGTTCCCGCGAACTTGAGACCCAGTACTTC. Protein sequence: CASGSRELETQYF.

J is TRBJ2-1 and V is TRBV6-1; 11 positions agree with TRBD2. Germline CDR1 and CDR2: MNHNS and SASEGT. V dropped 6 bases and J dropped 7; count of bases not matched to a gene: 5. This CDR3 has 14 amino acids. DNA for the CDR3: TGTGCCAGCAGAGTCTTAGCGGGAGGGAATGAGCAGTTCTTC. Translating it yields CASRVLAGGNEQFF.

This clonotype was detected ten times or more. The chain employs TRBV2 and TRBJ2-1; TRBD2 aligns across 10 bases. The length of the CDR3 is 15 residues. V was pared by 4 bases and J by 6 bases, with 6 bases of the junction left unmatched. The germline CDR1 and CDR2 sequences are SNHLY and FYNNEI. The CDR3 is CASSGLAGYANEQFF. The CDR3 DNA reads as TGTGCCAGCAGTGGACTAGCGGGTTATGCCAATGAGCAGTTCTTC. The whole variable domain, remainder taken from reference TRBV2 and TRBJ2-1, is EPEVTQTPSHQVTQMGQEVILRCVPISNHLYFYWYRQILGQKVEFLVSFYNNEISEKSEIFDDQFSVERPDGSNFTLKIRSTKLEDSAMYFCASSGLAGYANEQFFGPGTRLTVL.

Ten or more counts support this clonotype. V usage is TRBV6-1 and J usage is TRBJ1-1; no firm D call. V was cut by 6 bases and J by 1 base, with 15 bases left in between. The CDR3 contains 15 residues. Germline lookup yields CDR1 MNHNS and CDR2 SASEGT. The DNA for the CDR3 is TGTGCCAGCAGCCCCTACCTCCAATGGAACACTGAAGCTTTCTTT. This gives the protein CASSPYLQWNTEAFF.

About this clonotype itself: A much bigger clone sits one base away, suggesting this may be a read error. This chain joins TRBV29-1 and TRBJ2-1; no definite D call. Germline CDR1 reads SQVTM; CDR2 reads ANQGSEA. There are 15 residues in the CDR3. Trimming removed 0 bases at V and 4 bases at J, with 13 bases between. CDR3 in DNA: TGCAGCGTTGAAGATATCAGCAGGAAATACAATGAGCAGTTCTTC. This codes for CSVEDISRKYNEQFF.

In its sample, this clonotype was seen a few times. The rearrangement uses TRBV18 and TRBJ2-1, with 13 bases fitting TRBD2. J lost 8 bases, V lost 3 bases, and 4 bases had no gene match. This CDR3 has 15 residues. CDR1 and CDR2 (germline): KGHSH, LQKENI. The CDR3 region has the DNA TGTGCCAGCTCACCGGGACTAGCGGGATGGGATGAGCAGTTCTTC. This encodes CASSPGLAGWDEQFF.

This clonotype was seen many times. The chain couples TRBV11-1 to TRBJ2-6; 7 bases match TRBD1. V was clipped by 1 base and J by 3 bases; unmatched bases: 6. The CDR3 consists of 17 residues. From germline, CDR1 is SGHAT and CDR2 FQDESV (reference sequence). In DNA form, the CDR3 reads TGTGCCAGCAGCTTAGGCACAGGGGTCGTTGGGGCCAACGTCCTGACTTTC. Translation: CASSLGTGVVGANVLTF.

This clonotype was picked up many times. The chain carries TRBV12-3 or TRBV12-4 and TRBJ2-6; D remains ambiguous. Trimming removed 1 base at V and 5 bases at J, with 9 bases between. The CDR3 consists of 15 residues. The CDR3 region has the DNA TGTGCCAGCAGTTTAGATCGTGGGAGGGCCAACGTCCTGACTTTC. It is translated as CASSLDRGRANVLTF.

V is TRBV5-6 and J is TRBJ2-7; D call uncertain. V lost 4 bases, J lost 4 bases, and 15 bases lay in between. CDR1 and CDR2 (germline): SGHDT, YYEEEE. The CDR3 has 14 amino acids. CDR3 nucleotide sequence: TGTGCCAGCAGCCGATTTACGGTCGGATACGAGCAGTACTTC. This encodes CASSRFTVGYEQYF.

V usage is TRBV2 and J usage is TRBJ2-1; TRBD2 agrees at 11 bases. With V trimmed by 5 bases and J by 5 bases, 8 bases remained unmatched. The CDR3 contains 16 residues. Germline loops: CDR1 SNHLY, CDR2 FYNNEI. In DNA form, the CDR3 reads TGTGCCAGCAGTCAGGTCCGACTAGCGGGACACAATGAGCAGTTCTTC. Translation: CASSQVRLAGHNEQFF. Together with reference TRBV2 and TRBJ2-1, the CDR3 gives the full variable domain: EPEVTQTPSHQVTQMGQEVILRCVPISNHLYFYWYRQILGQKVEFLVSFYNNEISEKSEIFDDQFSVERPDGSNFTLKIRSTKLEDSAMYFCASSQVRLAGHNEQFFGPGTRLTVL.

The chain has TRBV19 and TRBJ1-1; D is unresolved. With 7 bases removed from V and 0 bases from J, the gap between germline ends came to 15 bases. Germline V gene lookup returns CDR1 LNHDA and CDR2 SQIVND (reference sequence). This CDR3 has 15 residues. The CDR3 region is CASNGMFQMNTEAFF. CDR3 coding DNA: TGTGCCAGTAATGGTATGTTCCAGATGAACACTGAAGCTTTCTTT.

This clonotype was seen many times. This rearrangement joins TRBV2 to TRBJ2-5; D uncertain. V gave up 4 bases and J gave up 1 base, with 10 bases separating them. The CDR3 covers 14 residues. The V gene's germline CDR1 is SNHLY and CDR2 FYNNEI. The CDR3 reads CASSAVSTQETQYF. CDR3 sequence (DNA): TGTGCCAGCAGTGCAGTCAGTACCCAAGAGACCCAGTACTTC.

This clonotype was observed a few times. V is TRBV27 and J is TRBJ2-7; 8 bases are shared with TRBD1. CDR1 is MNHEY and CDR2 is SMNVEV in the germline V gene (reference sequence). With 2 bases clipped from V and 7 bases from J, the junction kept 7 bases outside the gene matches. The CDR3 spans 14 residues. The CDR3 sequence: CASSLRDRGLEQYF. The CDR3 DNA follows: TGTGCCAGCAGTTTACGTGACAGGGGCCTTGAGCAGTACTTC.

For the CDR3, the DNA is TGTGCTAGTGCCAGGGAGGAAGATACGCAGTATTTT. This encodes CASAREEDTQYF. V and J are TRBV12-5 and TRBJ2-3; possible D gene TRBD2, 6 bases. Trimming removed 7 bases from V and 5 bases from J, with 10 bases in between. Germline CDR1 reads LGHNT; CDR2 reads FRNRAP. The CDR3 runs to 12 residues.

The chain couples TRBV20-1 to TRBJ1-5, with D unclear. Per the germline V gene, CDR1 is DFQATT and CDR2 is SNEGSKA (reference sequence). V was clipped by 5 bases and J by 11 bases, with 13 bases between them. The CDR3 covers 11 residues. The CDR3: CSAGNGLSQHF. The CDR3, as DNA: TGCAGTGCTGGAAACGGGCTGTCCCAGCATTTT.

Details on this clonotype: A far larger clone is off by one base, so a read error is likely. The V gene is TRBV2, the J gene TRBJ2-1, with D perhaps assigned TRBD1 or TRBD2 (5 bases each). Germline CDR1 SNHLY, CDR2 FYNNEI. Trimming shortened V by 8 bases and J by 10 bases, and 27 bases separated the two germline ends. The CDR3 has 16 amino acids. The CDR3 sequence: CASRGSSASPSDEQFF. CDR3 DNA sequence: TGTGCCAGCCGGGGCAGCAGTGCATCACCCTCCGACGAGCAGTTCTTC. The variable domain in full, completed from reference TRBV2 and TRBJ2-1, reads EPEVTQTPSHQVTQMGQEVILRCVPISNHLYFYWYRQILGQKVEFLVSFYNNEISEKSEIFDDQFSVERPDGSNFTLKIRSTKLEDSAMYFCASRGSSASPSDEQFFGPGTRLTVL.

The chain joins TRBV7-9 to TRBJ2-7; TRBD2 is a possible D gene (6 bases). The CDR3 runs to 14 residues. The germline V gene has CDR1 SEHNR and CDR2 FQNEAQ (reference sequence). The ends were cut back, 3 bases at V and 1 base at J, with 10 bases in the middle. CDR3 in amino acids: CASSFISGSYEQYF. CDR3 sequence (DNA): TGTGCCAGCAGCTTTATTAGCGGTTCCTACGAGCAGTACTTC. Full variable domain (outside the CDR3, taken from reference TRBV7-9 and TRBJ2-7): DTGVSQNPRHKITKRGQNVTFRCDPISEHNRLYWYRQTLGQGPEFLTYFQNEAQLEKSRLLSDRFSAERPKGSFSTLEIQRTEQGDSAMYLCASSFISGSYEQYFGPGTRLTVT.

In its sample, this clonotype was seen a few times. This rearrangement joins TRBV5-1 to TRBJ2-3; possible D gene TRBD2, 6 bases. Trimming shortened V by 0 bases and J by 0 bases, and 8 bases separated the two germline ends. The CDR3 length is 15 residues. Per germline, CDR1 SGHRS and CDR2 YFSETQ. The CDR3 DNA sequence: TGCGCCAGCAGCTTGGGGGGGGATAGCACAGATACGCAGTATTTT. Protein sequence: CASSLGGDSTDTQYF.

Many counts were recorded for this clonotype. The chain uses TRBV13 and TRBJ2-7, with no clear D. CDR3 length: 13 residues. In germline, CDR1 is PRHDT, CDR2 FYEKMQ (reference sequence). Trimming shortened V by 2 bases and J by 6 bases, and 11 bases separated the two germline ends. CDR3 region: CASSLTRSREQYF. CDR3 DNA: TGTGCCAGCAGCTTAACCCGGAGCCGCGAGCAGTACTTC.

This clonotype was detected a few times. The rearrangement joins TRBV30 to TRBJ2-5; D remains ambiguous. This CDR3 has 12 residues. Trimming stripped 4 bases from V and 4 bases from J, with 10 bases between. Germline CDR1 reads GTSNPN; CDR2 reads SVGIG (reference sequence). The CDR3 nucleotides are TGTGCCTGGAAGTTAGGCGGAGAGACCCAGTACTTC. This codes for CAWKLGGETQYF.

The gene calls are TRBV18 and TRBJ2-4; TRBD2 aligns across 10 bases. With 2 bases clipped from V and 8 bases from J, the junction kept 9 bases outside the gene matches. This CDR3 is 16 amino acids long. Per the germline V gene, CDR1 is KGHSH and CDR2 is LQKENI. The CDR3 nucleotides are TGTGCCAGCTCACCAATGAGCGGGAGGGCAGGAGACATTCAGTACTTC. Protein: CASSPMSGRAGDIQYF.